This T cell receptor (beta chain) was obtained from a study of T cell responses to AZD1222 COVID-19 vaccine. TCRdb's table, derived via immunoSEQ multiplex PCR, lists solely in-frame clones and lacks some. This sample has under 170,000 clones, with 94% found just once. This clone was seen once. Looked up from germline, CDR1 is KGHDR and CDR2 is SFDVKD. V was pared by 4 bases and J by 6 bases, with 12 bases between. The CDR3 runs 14 residues. The sequence was collected from an adult in good health. This sequence joins TRBV24-1 and TRBJ2-1; D remains unclear. Source: peripheral blood, taken on day 0 of AZD1222 vaccination. The DNA of the CDR3 is TGTGCCACCAGTGACACTCGTAGGGCCAATGAGCAGTTCTTC. Amino acid sequence: CATSDTRRANEQFF.